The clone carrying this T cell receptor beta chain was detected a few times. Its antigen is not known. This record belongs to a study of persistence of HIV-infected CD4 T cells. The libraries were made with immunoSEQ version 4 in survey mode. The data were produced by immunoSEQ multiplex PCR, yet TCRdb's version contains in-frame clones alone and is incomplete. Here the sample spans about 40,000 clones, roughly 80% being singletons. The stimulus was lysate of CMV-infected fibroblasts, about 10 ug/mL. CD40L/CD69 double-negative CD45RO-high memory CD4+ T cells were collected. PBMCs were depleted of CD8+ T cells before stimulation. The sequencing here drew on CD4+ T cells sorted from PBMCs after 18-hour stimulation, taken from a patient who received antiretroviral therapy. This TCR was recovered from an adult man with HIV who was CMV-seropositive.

Here the CDR3 DNA reads TGTGCCAGCAGTTACTCGACAGGCTCTAATCAGCCCCAGCATTTT. Its translation: CASSYSTGSNQPQHF. V is TRBV6-5 and J is TRBJ1-5; tentative D call: TRBD1 (6 bases). This CDR3 has 15 residues. Germline CDR1 MNHEY, CDR2 SVGAGI. Trimming took 0 bases from V and 4 from J, leaving 10 bases between them.